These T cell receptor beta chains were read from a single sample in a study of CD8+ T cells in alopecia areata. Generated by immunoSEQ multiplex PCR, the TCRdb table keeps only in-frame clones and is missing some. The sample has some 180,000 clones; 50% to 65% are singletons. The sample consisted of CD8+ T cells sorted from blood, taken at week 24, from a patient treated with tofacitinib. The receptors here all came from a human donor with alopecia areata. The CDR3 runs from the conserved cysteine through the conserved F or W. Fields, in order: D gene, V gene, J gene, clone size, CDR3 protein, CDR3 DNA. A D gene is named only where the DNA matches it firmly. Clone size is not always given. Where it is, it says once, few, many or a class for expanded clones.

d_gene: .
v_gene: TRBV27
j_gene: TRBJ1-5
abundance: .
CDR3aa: CASSLSAGDSNQPQHF
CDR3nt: TGTGCCAGCAGTTTATCGGCAGGGGATAGCAATCAGCCCCAGCATTTT

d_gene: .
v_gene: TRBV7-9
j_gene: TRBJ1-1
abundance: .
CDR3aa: CASSLASGAPEAFF
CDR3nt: TGTGCCAGCAGCTTAGCGTCCGGGGCCCCTGAAGCTTTCTTT

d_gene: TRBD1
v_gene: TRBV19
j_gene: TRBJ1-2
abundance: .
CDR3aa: CASGRGPSSSGYTF
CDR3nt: TGTGCCAGCGGTAGGGGGCCCTCATCTTCTGGCTACACCTTC

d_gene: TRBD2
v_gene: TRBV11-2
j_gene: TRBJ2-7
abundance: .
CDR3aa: CASSGSGGFYEQYF
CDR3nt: TGTGCCAGCAGCGGTAGCGGGGGGTTTTACGAGCAGTACTTC

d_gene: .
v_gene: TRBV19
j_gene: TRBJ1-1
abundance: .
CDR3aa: CASSLSNRLNTEAFF
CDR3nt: TGTGCCAGTAGCTTATCGAACAGGTTGAACACTGAAGCTTTCTTT

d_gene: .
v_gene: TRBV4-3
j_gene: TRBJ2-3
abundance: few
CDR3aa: CASSQGVVGTTQYF
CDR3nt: TGCGCCAGCAGCCAAGGGGTGGTGGGTACGACGCAGTATTTT

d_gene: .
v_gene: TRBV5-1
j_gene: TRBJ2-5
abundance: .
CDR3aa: CASSLERGETQYF
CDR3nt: TGCGCCAGCAGCTTGGAGAGGGGGGAGACCCAGTACTTC

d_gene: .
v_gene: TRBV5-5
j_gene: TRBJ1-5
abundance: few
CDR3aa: CASSWGLGQPQHF
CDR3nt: TGTGCCAGCAGCTGGGGCCTCGGCCAGCCCCAGCATTTT

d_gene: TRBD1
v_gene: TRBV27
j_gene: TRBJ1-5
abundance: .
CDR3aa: CASSIDRAQPQHF
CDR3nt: TGCGCCAGCAGCATCGACAGGGCTCAGCCCCAGCATTTT

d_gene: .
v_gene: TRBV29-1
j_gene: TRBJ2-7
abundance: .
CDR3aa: CSALLSSYEQYF
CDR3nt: TGCAGCGCCCTCCTTAGCTCCTACGAGCAGTACTTC

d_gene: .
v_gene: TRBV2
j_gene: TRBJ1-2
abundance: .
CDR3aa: CASSDRVAANYGYTF
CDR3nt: TGTGCCAGCAGTGATCGAGTCGCGGCCAACTATGGCTACACCTTC

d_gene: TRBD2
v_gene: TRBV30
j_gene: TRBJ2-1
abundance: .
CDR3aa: CAWSAEASGGNEQFF
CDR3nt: TGTGCCTGGAGTGCAGAAGCTAGCGGGGGAAATGAGCAGTTCTTC

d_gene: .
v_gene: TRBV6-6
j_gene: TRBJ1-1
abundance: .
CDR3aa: CASSPQRNTEAFF
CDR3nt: TGTGCCAGCAGCCCCCAGCGGAACACTGAAGCTTTCTTT

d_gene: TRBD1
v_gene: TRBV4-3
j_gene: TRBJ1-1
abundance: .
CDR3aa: CASSQEKQGRTEAFF
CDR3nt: TGCGCCAGCAGCCAAGAAAAACAGGGGCGGACTGAAGCTTTCTTT

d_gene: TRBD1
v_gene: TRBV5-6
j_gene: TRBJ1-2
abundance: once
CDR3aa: CASSPGTDGYTF
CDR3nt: TGTGCCAGCAGCCCAGGGACAGATGGCTACACCTTC

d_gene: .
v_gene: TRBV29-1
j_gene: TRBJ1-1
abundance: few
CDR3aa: CSVEEWITEAFF
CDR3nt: TGCAGCGTTGAAGAATGGATAACTGAAGCTTTCTTT

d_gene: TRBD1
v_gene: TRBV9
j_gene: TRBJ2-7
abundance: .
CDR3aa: CASSPALTGAAYYEQYF
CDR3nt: TGTGCCAGCAGCCCAGCCCTGACAGGGGCAGCGTACTACGAGCAGTACTTC

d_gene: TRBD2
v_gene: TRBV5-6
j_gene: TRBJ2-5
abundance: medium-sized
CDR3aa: CASSLSGGRKTQYF
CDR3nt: TGTGCCAGCAGCTTGAGCGGGGGCAGAAAGACCCAGTACTTC

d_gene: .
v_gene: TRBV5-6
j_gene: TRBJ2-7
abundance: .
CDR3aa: CASETGSGHEQYF
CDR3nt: TGTGCCAGCGAAACAGGATCAGGCCACGAGCAGTACTTC

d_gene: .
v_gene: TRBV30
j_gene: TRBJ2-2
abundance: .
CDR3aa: CAWTFGGNTGELFF
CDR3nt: TGTGCCTGGACCTTTGGGGGTAACACCGGGGAGCTGTTTTTT

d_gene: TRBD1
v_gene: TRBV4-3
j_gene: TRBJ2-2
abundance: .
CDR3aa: CASSPGTGPTGELFF
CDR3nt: TGCGCCAGCAGCCCCGGGACAGGGCCCACCGGGGAGCTGTTTTTT

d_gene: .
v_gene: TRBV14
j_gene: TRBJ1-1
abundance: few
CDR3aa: CASSQGSWQPREAFF
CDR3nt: TGTGCCAGCAGCCAAGGAAGTTGGCAGCCCCGTGAAGCTTTCTTT

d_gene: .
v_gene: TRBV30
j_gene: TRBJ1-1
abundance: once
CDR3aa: CAWSQVGGTEAFF
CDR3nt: TGTGCCTGGAGTCAAGTGGGGGGCACTGAAGCTTTCTTT

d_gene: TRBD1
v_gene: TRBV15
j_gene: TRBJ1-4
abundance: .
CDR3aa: CATSRDSGTGSVNEKLFF
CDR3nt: TGTGCCACCAGCAGAGACTCCGGGACAGGGTCGGTTAATGAAAAACTGTTTTTT

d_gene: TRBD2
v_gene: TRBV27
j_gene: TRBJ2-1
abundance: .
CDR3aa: CASSLRYSGEQFF
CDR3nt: TGTGCCAGCAGTTTACGATATAGCGGGGAGCAGTTCTTC

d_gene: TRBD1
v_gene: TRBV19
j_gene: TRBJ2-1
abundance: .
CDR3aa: CASSIQGAYNEQFF
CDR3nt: TGTGCCAGTAGTATACAGGGGGCTTACAATGAGCAGTTCTTC

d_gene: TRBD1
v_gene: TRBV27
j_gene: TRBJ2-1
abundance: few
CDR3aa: CASSLVTGNEQFF
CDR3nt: TGTGCCAGCAGTTTAGTGACAGGGAACGAGCAGTTCTTC

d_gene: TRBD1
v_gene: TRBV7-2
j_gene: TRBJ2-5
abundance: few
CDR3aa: CASSFGTAQETQYF
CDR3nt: TGTGCCAGCAGCTTCGGGACAGCACAAGAGACCCAGTACTTC

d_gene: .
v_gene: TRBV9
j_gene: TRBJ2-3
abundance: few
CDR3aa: CASSAGGGTDTQYF
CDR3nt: TGTGCCAGCAGCGCCGGAGGAGGGACAGATACGCAGTATTTT

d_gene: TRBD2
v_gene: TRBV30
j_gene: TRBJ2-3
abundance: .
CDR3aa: CAWSLAGGRIDTQYF
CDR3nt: TGTGCCTGGAGTTTAGCGGGGGGGCGTATAGATACGCAGTATTTT

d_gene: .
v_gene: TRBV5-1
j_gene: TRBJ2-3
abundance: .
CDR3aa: CASSLEGPHSSTDTQYF
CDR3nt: TGCGCCAGCAGCTTGGAAGGGCCACATTCTAGCACAGATACGCAGTATTTT

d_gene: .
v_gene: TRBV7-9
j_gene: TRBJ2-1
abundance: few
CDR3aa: CASSLLATAYNEQFF
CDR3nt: TGTGCCAGCAGCTTACTTGCGACAGCCTACAATGAGCAGTTCTTC

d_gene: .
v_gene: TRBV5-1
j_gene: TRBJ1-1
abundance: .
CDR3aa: CASSLASAGREAFF
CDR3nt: TGCGCCAGCAGCTTGGCCTCTGCGGGACGTGAAGCTTTCTTT

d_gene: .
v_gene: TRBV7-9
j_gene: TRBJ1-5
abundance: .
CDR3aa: CASSLGGGGQPQHF
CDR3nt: TGTGCCAGCAGCTTAGGAGGTGGTGGTCAGCCCCAGCATTTT

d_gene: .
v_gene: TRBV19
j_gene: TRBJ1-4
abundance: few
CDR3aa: CASSMEGTLGEKLFF
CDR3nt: TGTGCCAGTAGTATGGAGGGCACCCTCGGGGAAAAACTGTTTTTT

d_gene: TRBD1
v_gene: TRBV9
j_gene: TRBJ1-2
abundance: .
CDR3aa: CASSAGQEGYTF
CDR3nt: TGTGCCAGCAGCGCGGGACAGGAAGGCTACACCTTC

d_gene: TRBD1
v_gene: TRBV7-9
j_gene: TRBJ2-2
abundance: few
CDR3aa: CASSVTGYTGELFF
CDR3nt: TGTGCCAGCAGCGTGACAGGGTACACCGGGGAGCTGTTTTTT

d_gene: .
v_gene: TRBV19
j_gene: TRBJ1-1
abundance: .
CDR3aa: CASGDGNTEAFF
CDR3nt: TGTGCCAGTGGGGACGGGAACACTGAAGCTTTCTTT

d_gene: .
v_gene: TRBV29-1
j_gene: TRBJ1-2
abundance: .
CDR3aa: CSVDHGYTF
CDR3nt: TGCAGCGTTGACCATGGCTACACCTTC

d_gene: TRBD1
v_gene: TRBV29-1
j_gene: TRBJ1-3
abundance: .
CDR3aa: CSVLQGQDSGNTIYF
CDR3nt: TGCAGCGTCCTTCAGGGACAGGACTCTGGAAACACCATATATTTT